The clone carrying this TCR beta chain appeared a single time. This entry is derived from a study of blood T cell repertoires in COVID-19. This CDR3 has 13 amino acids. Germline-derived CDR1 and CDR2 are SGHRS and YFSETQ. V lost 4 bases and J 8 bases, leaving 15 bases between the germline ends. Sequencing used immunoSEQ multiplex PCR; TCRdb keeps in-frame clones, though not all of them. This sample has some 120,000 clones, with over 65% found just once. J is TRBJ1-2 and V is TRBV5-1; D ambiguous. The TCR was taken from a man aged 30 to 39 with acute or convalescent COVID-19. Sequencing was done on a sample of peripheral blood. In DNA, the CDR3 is TGCGCCAGCAGCGACCCTGGACTGCCCGGCTACACCTTC. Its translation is CASSDPGLPGYTF.